These 30 T cell receptor beta chains were all obtained from the same sample, sequenced in a study of cytomegalovirus exposure and HLA in healthy donors (dated by TCRdb to about 2017). Library generation was performed with the immunoSEQ multiplex PCR assay. For the multiplex PCR, a mixture combining 60 forward primers for TCR Vbeta segments and 13 reverse primers for TCR Jbeta segments was used. Held by TCRdb, this immuneACCESS table contains in-frame sequences only and omits some clones. Under half of the omission traces to an unresolved V gene where checked; the cause of the rest is unknown. The table of this sample itemizes fewer than 150,000 clones. The top ten hold around 4% of the sample. The specimen was PBMCs. Source of these receptors: a young man in good health and CMV-seronegative.

This chain joins TRBV5-1 and TRBJ2-3; D is ambiguous. Germline V gene lookup returns CDR1 SGHRS and CDR2 YFSETQ. Trimming cost V 3 bases and J 4 bases, with 12 bases left between them. The CDR3 is made up of 14 amino acids. This CDR3 is CASSSNLAPDTQYF. In DNA form, the CDR3 reads TGCGCCAGCAGCTCGAACCTGGCACCAGATACGCAGTATTTT.

The chain has TRBV6-5 and TRBJ2-5; 10 nucleotides match TRBD1. In germline, CDR1 is MNHEY, CDR2 SVGAGI. The CDR3 sequence is 13 residues long. V lost 6 bases and J lost 6; bases outside the gene matches: 4. CDR3 nucleotides: TGTGCCAGCAGCCGACAGGGGGCTAAGACCCAGTACTTC. Amino acid sequence: CASSRQGAKTQYF.

With regard to this clone: The same CDR3 also results from other DNA sequences found in this sample. The V and J genes are TRBV18 and TRBJ1-5; D not certain. The V and J ends lost 2 bases and 4 bases respectively, with 6 bases between them. The germline gives CDR1 KGHSH, CDR2 LQKENI. The CDR3 consists of 13 residues. This CDR3 reads CASSPSGNQPQHF. The CDR3 coding sequence is TGTGCCAGCTCACCATCGGGAAATCAGCCCCAGCATTTT.

V and J are TRBV5-8 and TRBJ2-1; 12 positions agree with TRBD2. The CDR3 is 17 residues long. Trimming removed 4 bases from V and 4 bases from J; junction bases left unmatched: 9. Looked up from germline, CDR1 is SGHTS and CDR2 is YDEGEE. The CDR3 DNA sequence: TGTGCCAGCAGCCCCAGACTAGCGGGAGTGGTGTACAATGAGCAGTTCTTC. Its protein is CASSPRLAGVVYNEQFF.

DNA of the CDR3: TGTGCCAGCAGTTACCCCGACAGGGATGGCTATGGCTACACCTTC. Amino acids: CASSYPDRDGYGYTF. The chain is built from TRBV6-5 and TRBJ1-2; 7 bases fit TRBD1. CDR3 length equals 15 residues. Germline V gene lookup returns CDR1 MNHEY and CDR2 SVGAGI. The V and J ends lost 2 bases and 4 bases, in that order; junction bases with no gene match: 7.

The chain recombines TRBV7-8 with TRBJ1-5; 9 bases align to TRBD1. This CDR3 has 16 residues. Germline lookup yields CDR1 SGHVS and CDR2 FQNEAQ. Germline trimming cut 4 bases from V and 5 bases from J; bases unmatched to any gene: 9. The CDR3 region is CASSSPGDRAYQPQHF. CDR3 DNA sequence: TGTGCCAGCAGCTCACCCGGGGACAGGGCCTATCAGCCCCAGCATTTT.

J is TRBJ1-3 and V is TRBV28, with D unclear. The germline V gene encodes CDR1 MDHEN and CDR2 SYDVKM. Trimming took off 6 bases at V and 0 bases at J, with 15 bases between the two ends. The CDR3 contains 16 residues. The CDR3 region is CASRSWRRASGNTIYF. The CDR3, as DNA: TGTGCCAGCAGGTCCTGGAGGAGGGCCTCTGGAAACACCATATATTTT.

On this clone: The sample holds other DNA sequences that translate to the same CDR3. The chain links TRBV5-4 to TRBJ1-1; D is unclear. Per germline, CDR1 SGHNT and CDR2 YYREEE (reference sequence). The germline V and J ends were trimmed by 2 bases and 1 base, with 6 bases remaining between them. This CDR3 has 13 residues. The CDR3 nucleotides are TGTGCCAGCAGCTTCGGTGGGAACACTGAAGCTTTCTTT. Protein sequence: CASSFGGNTEAFF. The whole variable domain, remainder taken from reference TRBV5-4 and TRBJ1-1, is ETGVTQSPTHLIKTRGQQVTLRCSSQSGHNTVSWYQQALGQGPQFIFQYYREEENGRGNFPPRFSGLQFPNYSSELNVNALELDDSALYLCASSFGGNTEAFFGQGTRLTVV.

The gene calls are TRBV11-2 and TRBJ1-5, with D uncertain. Germline V gene data show CDR1 as SGHAT and CDR2 as FQNNGV. CDR3 length: 13 residues. Trimming pared 2 bases from V and 5 bases from J, leaving 7 bases between. The CDR3 DNA sequence: TGTGCCAGCAGCTTATGGCTTGATCAGCCCCAGCATTTT. Residues: CASSLWLDQPQHF. Filled out from reference TRBV11-2 and TRBJ1-5, the complete variable domain reads EAGVAQSPRYKIIEKRQSVAFWCNPISGHATLYWYQQILGQGPKLLIQFQNNGVVDDSQLPKDRFSAERLKGVDSTLKIQPAKLEDSAVYLCASSLWLDQPQHFGDGTRLSIL.

The chain has TRBV5-1 and TRBJ2-2; 9 nucleotides align to TRBD1. The CDR3 length is 15 residues. CDR1 and CDR2 (germline): SGHRS, YFSETQ. V shed 5 bases, J shed 2 bases, and the junction held 4 bases outside the gene matches. DNA for the CDR3: TGCGCCAGCAGGAGGGACAGGGTCAACACCGGGGAGCTGTTTTTT. This sequence encodes CASRRDRVNTGELFF.

The V call is TRBV19, the J call TRBJ1-5; TRBD1 aligns across 8 bases. CDR3 length: 15 residues. V lost 6 bases to trimming and J lost 7 bases; unmatched junction nucleotides: 11. CDR1 is LNHDA and CDR2 is SQIVND in the germline V gene (reference sequence). The DNA for the CDR3 is TGTGCCAGTAGCCACCCGGGGCAGGGGGCACAGCCCCAGCATTTT. Protein product: CASSHPGQGAQPQHF.

The genes are TRBV9 and TRBJ1-1; a weak D match, TRBD1 (5 bases). V shed 0 bases and J shed 3 bases, with 12 bases lying between them. Germline lookup yields CDR1 SGDLS and CDR2 YYNGEE. This CDR3 comprises 15 residues. This chain's CDR3 is CASSVGPGWDTEAFF. CDR3 DNA: TGTGCCAGCAGCGTAGGTCCAGGGTGGGACACTGAAGCTTTCTTT.

CDR3 sequence reads: CASSWGPRTGDYEQYF. CDR3 bases: TGTGCCAGCAGTTGGGGCCCCAGGACAGGTGACTACGAGCAGTACTTC. The genes are TRBV28 and TRBJ2-7; the match to TRBD1 covers 7 bases. V lost 4 bases and J lost 3; bases outside the gene matches: 12. This CDR3 comprises 16 residues. Germline CDR1 MDHEN, CDR2 SYDVKM.

This chain links TRBV5-4 with TRBJ2-3, with TRBD2 as a possible D gene (6 bases). Looked up from germline, CDR1 is SGHNT and CDR2 is YYREEE (reference sequence). The CDR3 contains 17 residues. Trimming took off 2 bases at V and 1 base at J, with 17 bases between the two ends. The CDR3 is CASSFRTGGLRTDTQYF. The CDR3 DNA sequence: TGTGCCAGCAGCTTCAGGACCGGGGGTCTGCGCACAGATACGCAGTATTTT.

This chain uses TRBV29-1 with TRBJ2-5; D is perhaps TRBD2 (5 bases). TRBJ2-7 matches the DNA end more closely, so the J call is doubtful. From germline, CDR1 is SQVTM and CDR2 ANQGSEA. This CDR3 is 12 amino acids long. CDR3 sequence reads: CSVAGLAYEQYF. Here the CDR3 DNA reads TGCAGCGTTGCGGGGTTGGCCTACGAGCAGTACTTC.

This chain links TRBV5-8 with TRBJ2-1, with 8 nucleotides matching TRBD1. The ends lost 4 bases at V and 4 bases at J; junction bases unmatched: 7. The CDR3 sequence is 15 residues long. CDR1 SGHTS and CDR2 YDEGEE come from the germline V gene. CDR3 in DNA: TGTGCCAGCAGCCACGGGACAGGAGAATACAATGAGCAGTTCTTC. This gives the protein CASSHGTGEYNEQFF.

The chain carries TRBV5-4 and TRBJ1-2; D uncertain. CDR3 length equals 14 residues. The V gene lost 4 bases and the J gene lost 3 bases, with 13 bases spanning the gap. In germline, CDR1 is SGHNT, CDR2 YYREEE (reference sequence). The CDR3 coding sequence is TGTGCCAGCAGCCCCCTTGCGGTCGACTATGGCTACACCTTC. The encoded protein is CASSPLAVDYGYTF.

The rearrangement joins TRBV9 to TRBJ2-6; D is uncertain. The ends were cut back, 4 bases at V and 0 bases at J, with 5 bases in the middle. This CDR3 comprises 14 residues. Per germline, CDR1 SGDLS and CDR2 YYNGEE. CDR3 residues: CASSSGSGANVLTF. The CDR3 DNA reads as TGTGCCAGCAGCTCAGGCTCTGGGGCCAACGTCCTGACTTTC.

This chain uses TRBV20-1 with TRBJ1-4, with a tentative D call TRBD1 (6 bases). The CDR3 extends over 11 amino acids. Trimming cost V 6 bases and J 7 bases, with 9 bases left between them. Germline loops: CDR1 DFQATT, CDR2 SNEGSKA (reference sequence). The CDR3 spells CSAGGGEKLFF. The CDR3 region has the DNA TGCAGTGCAGGGGGGGGTGAAAAACTGTTTTTT.

J is TRBJ2-5 and V is TRBV27; 8 nucleotides line up with TRBD1. The CDR3 loop spans 13 amino acids. In germline, CDR1 is MNHEY, CDR2 SMNVEV (reference sequence). J lost 5 bases, V lost 4 bases, and 3 bases had no gene match. CDR3 sequence: CASSYRGRETQYF. For the CDR3, the DNA is TGTGCCAGCAGTTACAGGGGGAGGGAGACCCAGTACTTC.

This chain links TRBV11-2 with TRBJ1-3, with 7 bases fitting TRBD1. Germline CDR1 and CDR2: SGHAT and FQNNGV. J gave up 3 bases and V 4 bases, and 9 bases lay outside the gene matches. The CDR3 spans 16 residues. This CDR3 reads CASSYQGQSLGNTIYF. CDR3 in DNA: TGTGCCAGCAGCTACCAGGGACAGAGCCTTGGAAACACCATATATTTT.

The chain carries TRBV19 and TRBJ2-3; TRBD1 matches 8 bases. Germline values: CDR1 LNHDA, CDR2 SQIVND (reference sequence). CDR3 length: 14 amino acids. V shed 10 bases and J 4 bases; nucleotides not matched to a gene: 10. CDR3 in DNA: TGTGCCACGACAGGGGAAGGCCCGGCAGATACGCAGTATTTT. As protein: CATTGEGPADTQYF.

The rearrangement joins TRBV27 to TRBJ2-1, with D perhaps TRBD2 (6 bases). This CDR3 comprises 14 residues. With 6 bases removed from V and 9 bases from J, the gap between germline ends came to 18 bases. Germline V CDR1 and CDR2: MNHEY, SMNVEV (reference sequence). CDR3 residues: CASRSFTSRLEQFF. For the CDR3, the DNA is TGTGCCAGCAGGTCGTTTACTAGCCGACTTGAGCAGTTCTTC.

This chain uses TRBV7-3 with TRBJ1-2; weak D call: TRBD1 (6 bases). The CDR3 has 16 amino acids. CDR1 is SGHTA and CDR2 is FQGTGA in the germline V gene. V lost 0 bases and J lost 0, with 11 bases in between. This CDR3 reads CASSLTGTRTNYGYTF. In DNA, the CDR3 is TGTGCCAGCAGCTTAACAGGGACACGAACTAACTATGGCTACACCTTC.

The chain uses TRBV10-2 and TRBJ2-2; 9 bases are shared with TRBD1. Germline assignment: CDR1 WSHSY and CDR2 SAAADI. The CDR3 consists of 16 residues. Unmatched junction bases numbered 7, after V lost 4 bases and J lost 4 bases. CDR3 coding DNA: TGCGCCAGCAGTGTCACCGGGACAGGGATCACCGGGGAGCTGTTTTTT. Encoded protein: CASSVTGTGITGELFF.

V gene TRBV5-1 combines with J gene TRBJ2-1; D is undetermined. Germline assignment: CDR1 SGHRS and CDR2 YFSETQ. This CDR3 region has 14 residues. V lost 7 bases to trimming and J lost 4 bases, with 15 bases between them. DNA of the CDR3: TGCGCCAGCGGCCAGTTGGGCCCATACAATGAGCAGTTCTTC. Translating gives CASGQLGPYNEQFF.

This chain links TRBV9 with TRBJ2-3; tentatively, D is TRBD2 (7 bases). This CDR3 is built from 14 residues. Germline loops: CDR1 SGDLS, CDR2 YYNGEE. V shed 3 bases and J shed 8 bases, with 16 bases lying between them. The CDR3 nucleotides read TGTGCCAGCAGCGCGGGGGGCCGGGTGAGTACGCAGTATTTT. Translation: CASSAGGRVSTQYF.

The rearrangement links TRBV4-1 to TRBJ1-1, with 7 bases aligning to TRBD1. Germline V gene sequence: CDR1 MGHRA, CDR2 YSYEKL. The CDR3 contains 11 residues. V lost 5 bases to trimming and J lost 10 bases; unmatched junction nucleotides: 4. The CDR3 DNA reads as TGCGCCAGCAGCTTACCAGGGGGAGCTTTCTTT. Its protein is CASSLPGGAFF.

The CDR3 here is CASSLGQVMVDTEAFF. CDR3 nucleotide sequence: TGTGCCAGCAGCTTAGGTCAGGTGATGGTAGACACTGAAGCTTTCTTT. This chain connects TRBV5-6 to TRBJ1-1; D call uncertain. V lost 2 bases and J 3 bases, leaving 17 bases between the germline ends. The CDR3 spans 16 residues. Germline lookup yields CDR1 SGHDT and CDR2 YYEEEE.

The chain is built from TRBV9 and TRBJ2-7; possible D gene TRBD2, 6 bases. The germline gives CDR1 SGDLS, CDR2 YYNGEE. This CDR3 region has 15 residues. Trimming took off 3 bases at V and 2 bases at J, with 15 bases between the two ends. Written as DNA, the CDR3 is TGTGCCAGCAGCGCCGGAGGGACGGCAACCTACGAGCAGTACTTC. Its translation: CASSAGGTATYEQYF.